This T cell receptor beta chain was sequenced for a study of T cell repertoires in cytomegalovirus infection (dated by TCRdb to the late 2010s). For the study in its entirety: Peptide stimulations targeted recently identified HLA-C-restricted CMV epitopes, whose presentation resists viral immunomodulation, together with well-studied HLA-B-restricted epitopes. Donor HLA type was relevant to the analysis, because carriage of CMV infection together with the matching HLA type was indicated by public TCR beta signatures.

Comment on this clonotype: The target of this receptor is not known. One end of the junction varies from germline; a read error may be responsible.

Instrument on record: Illumina HiSeq 1500. TCRdb reran the public reads through fastp at Q25 and MiXCR, keeping productive beta chains. Every CDR3 protein is listed once, alongside the most common genes and DNA of its rows. The sample profile shows about 830,000 distinct CDR3 sequences; 32% of them were found once. The ten largest clones represent 9.5% to 15% of the sample. Results and caveats for the whole study, not just this receptor: Carriers of CMV infection plus the relevant HLA type were discriminated by the cumulative frequency of public TCR beta family members in the study cohort and in an independent roughly 340-donor cohort. The ex vivo response was dominated by HLA-C-restricted CMV-specific TCR beta clonotypes, and the single most frequent clonotype in two of eight donors was supplied by these HLA-C-restricted clonotypes.

The meaning of the sample's treatment or condition label: in vitro stimulation with specific CMV peptide epitopes to enrich CMV-specific T cells. The CDR3, from cysteine to phenylalanine, totals 11 residues. Of all the DNA, just the CDR3 is kept, 33 bases in frame from base 1. From a lookup of the germline V gene, CDR1 and CDR2 are SGHAT and FQNNGV. Sample: cultured CD8+ T cells from PBMCs, taken from culture after CMV antigen stimulation. The sequence joins TRBV11-2 to TRBJ1-2, with no D gene named confidently. The clonotype comes from a human donor in good health (CMV status not recorded). Some clones in this sample may be carry-over from other donors' samples. The sequenced DNA is TGTGCCAGCAACCCCGAGCTCTTATCTTGCTTC. Protein translation: CASNPELLSCF.